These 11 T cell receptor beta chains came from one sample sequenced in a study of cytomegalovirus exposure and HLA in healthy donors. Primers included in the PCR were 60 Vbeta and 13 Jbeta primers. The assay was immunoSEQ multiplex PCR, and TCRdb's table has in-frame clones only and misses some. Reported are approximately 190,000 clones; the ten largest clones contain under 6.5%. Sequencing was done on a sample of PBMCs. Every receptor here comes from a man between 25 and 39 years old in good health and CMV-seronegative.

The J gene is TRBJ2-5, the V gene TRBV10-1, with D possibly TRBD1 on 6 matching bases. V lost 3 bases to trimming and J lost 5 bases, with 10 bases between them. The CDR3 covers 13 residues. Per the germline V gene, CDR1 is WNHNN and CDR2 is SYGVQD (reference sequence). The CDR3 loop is CASSDGTLETQYF. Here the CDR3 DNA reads TGCGCCAGCAGTGACGGGACATTGGAGACCCAGTACTTC.

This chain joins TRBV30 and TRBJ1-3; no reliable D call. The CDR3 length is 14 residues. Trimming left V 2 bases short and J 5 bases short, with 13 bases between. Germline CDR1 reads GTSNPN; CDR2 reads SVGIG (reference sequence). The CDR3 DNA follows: TGTGCCTGGAGTCTCAGGAGGGTCCGAAACACCATATATTTT. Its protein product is CAWSLRRVRNTIYF.

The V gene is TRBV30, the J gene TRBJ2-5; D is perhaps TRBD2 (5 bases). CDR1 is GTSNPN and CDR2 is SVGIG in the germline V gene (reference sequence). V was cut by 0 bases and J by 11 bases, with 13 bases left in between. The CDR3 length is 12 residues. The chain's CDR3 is CAWSVGGRQQYF. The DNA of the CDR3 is TGTGCCTGGAGTGTCGGAGGTAGGCAGCAGTACTTC. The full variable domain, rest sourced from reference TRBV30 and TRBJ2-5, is SQTIHQWPATLVQPVGSPLSLECTVEGTSNPNLYWYRQAAGRGLQLLFYSVGIGQISSEVPQNLSASRPQDRQFILSSKKLLLSDSGFYLCAWSVGGRQQYFGPGTRLLVL.

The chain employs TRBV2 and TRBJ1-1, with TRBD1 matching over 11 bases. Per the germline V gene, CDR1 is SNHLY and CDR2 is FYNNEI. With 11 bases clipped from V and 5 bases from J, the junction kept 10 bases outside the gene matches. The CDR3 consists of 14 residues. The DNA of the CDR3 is TGTGCCGGCCTGCGGGACAGGGGGAGGACTGAAGCTTTCTTT. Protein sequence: CAGLRDRGRTEAFF.

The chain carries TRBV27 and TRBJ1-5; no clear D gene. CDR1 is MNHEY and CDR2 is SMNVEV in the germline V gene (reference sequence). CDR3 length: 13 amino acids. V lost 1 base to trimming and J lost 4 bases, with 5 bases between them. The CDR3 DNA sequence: TGTGCCAGCAGTTTATTCCCTAATCAGCCCCAGCATTTT. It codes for CASSLFPNQPQHF.

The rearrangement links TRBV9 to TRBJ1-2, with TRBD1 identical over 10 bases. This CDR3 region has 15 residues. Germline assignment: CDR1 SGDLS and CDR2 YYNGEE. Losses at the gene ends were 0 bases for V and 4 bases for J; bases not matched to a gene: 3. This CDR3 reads CASSVGQGAAYGYTF. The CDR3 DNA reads TGTGCCAGCAGCGTAGGACAGGGGGCTGCCTATGGCTACACCTTC.

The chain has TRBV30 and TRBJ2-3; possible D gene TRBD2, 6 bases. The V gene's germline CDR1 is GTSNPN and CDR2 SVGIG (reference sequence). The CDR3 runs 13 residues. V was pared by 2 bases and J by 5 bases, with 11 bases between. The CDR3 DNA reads TGTGCCTGGAGTCGGCTAGCGAGAGATACGCAGTATTTT. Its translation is CAWSRLARDTQYF.

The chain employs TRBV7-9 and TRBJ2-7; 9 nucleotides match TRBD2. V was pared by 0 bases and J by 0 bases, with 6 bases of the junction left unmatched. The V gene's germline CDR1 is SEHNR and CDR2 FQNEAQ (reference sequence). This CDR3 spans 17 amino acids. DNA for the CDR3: TGTGCCAGCAGCTTAGCCCTTCGACTAGCGGCCTCCTACGAGCAGTACTTC. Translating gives CASSLALRLAASYEQYF.

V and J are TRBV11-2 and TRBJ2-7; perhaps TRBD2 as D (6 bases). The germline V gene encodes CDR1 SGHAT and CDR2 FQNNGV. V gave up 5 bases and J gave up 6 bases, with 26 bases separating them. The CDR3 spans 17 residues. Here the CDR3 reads CASSRGGGTLTRGEQYF. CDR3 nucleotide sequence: TGTGCCAGCAGCAGGGGAGGAGGGACTTTAACCCGGGGCGAGCAGTACTTC. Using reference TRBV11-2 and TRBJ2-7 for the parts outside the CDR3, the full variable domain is EAGVAQSPRYKIIEKRQSVAFWCNPISGHATLYWYQQILGQGPKLLIQFQNNGVVDDSQLPKDRFSAERLKGVDSTLKIQPAKLEDSAVYLCASSRGGGTLTRGEQYFGPGTRLTVT.

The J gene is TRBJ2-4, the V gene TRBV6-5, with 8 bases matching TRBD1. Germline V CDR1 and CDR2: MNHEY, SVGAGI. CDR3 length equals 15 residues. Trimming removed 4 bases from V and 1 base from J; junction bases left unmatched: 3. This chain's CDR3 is CASSSRDRAKNIQYF. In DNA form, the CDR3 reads TGTGCCAGCAGTTCCCGGGACAGGGCCAAAAACATTCAGTACTTC.

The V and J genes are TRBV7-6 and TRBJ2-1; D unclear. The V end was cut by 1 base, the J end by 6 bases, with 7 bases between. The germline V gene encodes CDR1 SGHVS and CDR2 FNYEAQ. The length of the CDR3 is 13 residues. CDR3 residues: CASSLEPGNEQFF. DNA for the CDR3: TGTGCCAGCAGCTTAGAGCCGGGCAATGAGCAGTTCTTC.